This TCR beta chain is drawn from a study of persistence of HIV-infected CD4 T cells. Study-level findings and limits: CMV- and Gag-responding cells had lower TCRbeta richness than CD3/CD28-responding cells.

The immunoSEQ assay was version 4, run in survey mode. Genomic DNA was diluted to 9 to 10 ng/uL, up to about 1 ug per sample. Method: immunoSEQ multiplex PCR; TCRdb's copy keeps in-frame clones and lacks some. The table shows 40,000 to 45,000 clones, with 80% to 95% occurring only once. Note on this clone: What it recognizes is unknown.

Anti-CD3/anti-CD28 beads served as a nonspecific positive control stimulus. CD4+ T cells upregulating both CD40 ligand and CD69 were sorted as responding cells. A roughly 18-hour stimulation of CD8-depleted PBMCs used anti-CD28/CD49d costimulation, CD40-blocking antibody and enfuvirtide. Trimming took 1 base from V and 2 from J, leaving 5 bases between them. The V gene's germline CDR1 is MNHNS and CDR2 SASEGT. This CDR3 comprises 13 residues. The chain combines TRBV6-1 with TRBJ1-1; the D is unclear. Source: CD4+ T cells sorted from PBMCs after roughly 18-hour stimulation, taken from a patient who received antiretroviral therapy. The receptor was isolated from an adult man with HIV who was CMV-seropositive. CDR3 residues: CASSEGVNTEAFF. The CDR3 region has the DNA TGTGCCAGCAGTGAAGGGGTTAACACTGAAGCTTTCTTT.